Sequencing of this T cell receptor beta chain was carried out in a study of T cell responses to AZD1222 COVID-19 vaccine. In the study overall: Whether given at about 4 or about 12 weeks, second doses were pooled.

To note about this clone: Antigen specificity is unknown.

Data came from immunoSEQ multiplex PCR; TCRdb stores just in-frame clones and leaves some out. The sample consists of some 97,000 clones, around 90% of them appearing once. Study-wide results and limits: Donors were largely white British and mainly female; clonal diversity was possibly underestimated. Two doses of AZD1222 preceded a rise in Spike-specific TCR breadth and depth. Of spike-specific TCRs, nearly half reportedly target regions left unmutated in variants.

This CDR3 has 15 amino acids. In germline, CDR1 is SGDLS, CDR2 YYNGEE. V trimming: 0 bases; J trimming: 8 bases; junction bases outside the gene matches: 8. This receptor was identified in an adult in good health. The source was peripheral blood, collected on day 0 of AZD1222 vaccination. The chain has TRBV9 and TRBJ2-1; 7 nucleotides match TRBD2. CDR3 DNA sequence: TGTGCCAGCAGCGTAGGCGGGAGTATTGGGGATGAGCAGTTCTTC. Translated: CASSVGGSIGDEQFF.